This T cell receptor (beta chain) was sequenced for a study of blood T cell repertoires in COVID-19. Study in general: Samples of COVID-19 (acute and convalescent) were obtained from the United States, Italy and Spain. PBMCs, B-cell-depleted T cells, or T cells provided the cDNA or gDNA that made up the material.

Patients at the Seattle site were enrolled during active infection and followed longitudinally. This clone was observed a handful of times. TCRdb's copy holds only in-frame clones and misses some; the assay was immunoSEQ multiplex PCR. The sample records under 95,000 clones, approximately 86% being singletons. Trimming cost V 0 bases and J 9 bases; bases outside gene matches: 6. Germline V gives CDR1 SGDLS, CDR2 YYNGEE. This CDR3 is 15 amino acids long. The sequence was obtained from a woman at least 80 years old with COVID-19, enrolled during active disease. The sample consisted of peripheral blood. The chain combines TRBV9 with TRBJ2-1, with 10 bases aligning to TRBD2. For the CDR3, the DNA is TGTGCCAGCAGCGTAGGGGTAGCGGGAGGAGGTGAGCAGTTCTTC. Translating it yields CASSVGVAGGGEQFF.